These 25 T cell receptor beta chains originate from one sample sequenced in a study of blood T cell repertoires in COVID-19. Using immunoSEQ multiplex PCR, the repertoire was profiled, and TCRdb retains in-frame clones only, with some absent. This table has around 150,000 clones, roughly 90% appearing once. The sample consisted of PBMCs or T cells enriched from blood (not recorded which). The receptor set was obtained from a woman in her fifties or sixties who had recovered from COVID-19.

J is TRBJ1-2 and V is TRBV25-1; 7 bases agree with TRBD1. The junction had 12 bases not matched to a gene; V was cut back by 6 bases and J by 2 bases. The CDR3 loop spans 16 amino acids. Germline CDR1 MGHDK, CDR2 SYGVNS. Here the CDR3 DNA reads TGTGCCAGCAGCGACACCCAGGGGGAGCACAACTATGGCTACACCTTC. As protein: CASSDTQGEHNYGYTF.

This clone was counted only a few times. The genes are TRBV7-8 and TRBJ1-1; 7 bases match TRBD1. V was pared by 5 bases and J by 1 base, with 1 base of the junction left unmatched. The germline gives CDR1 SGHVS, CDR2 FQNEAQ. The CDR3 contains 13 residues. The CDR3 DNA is TGTGCCAGCAGCCGACAGGGGAACACTGAAGCTTTCTTT. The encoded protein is CASSRQGNTEAFF.

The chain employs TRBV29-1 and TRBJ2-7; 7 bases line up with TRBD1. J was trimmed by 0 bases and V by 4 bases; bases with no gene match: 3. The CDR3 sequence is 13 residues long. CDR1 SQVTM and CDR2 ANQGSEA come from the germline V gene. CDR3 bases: TGCAGCGTTGCGGCAGGGGGCTCCTACGAGCAGTACTTC. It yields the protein CSVAAGGSYEQYF.

The CDR3 DNA reads TGTGCCACCGAAGGACAGGCCTACGAGCAGTACTTC. It specifies CATEGQAYEQYF. The V and J genes are TRBV19 and TRBJ2-7; TRBD1 matches at 7 bases. The CDR3 loop spans 12 amino acids. Trimming removed 10 bases from V and 2 bases from J; junction bases left unmatched: 5. The V gene's germline CDR1 is LNHDA and CDR2 SQIVND (reference sequence).

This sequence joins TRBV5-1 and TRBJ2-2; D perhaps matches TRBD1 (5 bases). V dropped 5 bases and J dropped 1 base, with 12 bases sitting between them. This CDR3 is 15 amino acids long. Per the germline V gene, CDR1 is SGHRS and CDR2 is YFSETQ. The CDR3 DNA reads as TGCGCCAGCAGGGATCGACAGAAGAACACCGGGGAGCTGTTTTTT. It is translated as CASRDRQKNTGELFF.

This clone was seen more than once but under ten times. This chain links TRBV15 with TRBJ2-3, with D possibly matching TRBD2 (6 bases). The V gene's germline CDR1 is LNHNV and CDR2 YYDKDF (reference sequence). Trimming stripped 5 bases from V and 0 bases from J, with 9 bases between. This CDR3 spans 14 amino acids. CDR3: CATSRGTSTDTQYF. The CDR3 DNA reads TGTGCCACCAGCCGCGGGACTAGCACAGATACGCAGTATTTT.

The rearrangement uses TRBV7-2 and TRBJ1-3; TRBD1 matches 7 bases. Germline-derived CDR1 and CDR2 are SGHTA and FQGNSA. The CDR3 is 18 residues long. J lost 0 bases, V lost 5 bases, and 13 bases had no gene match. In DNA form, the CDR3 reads TGTGCCAGCAGCCGTTTACCGGGACAGACAACCTCTGGAAACACCATATATTTT. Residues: CASSRLPGQTTSGNTIYF.

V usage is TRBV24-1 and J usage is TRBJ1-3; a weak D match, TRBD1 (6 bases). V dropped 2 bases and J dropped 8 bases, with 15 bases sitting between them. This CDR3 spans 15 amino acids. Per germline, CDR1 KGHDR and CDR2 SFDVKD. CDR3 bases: TGTGCCACCAGTGATTCGCGGACAGTCGGCCACACCATATATTTT. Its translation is CATSDSRTVGHTIYF.

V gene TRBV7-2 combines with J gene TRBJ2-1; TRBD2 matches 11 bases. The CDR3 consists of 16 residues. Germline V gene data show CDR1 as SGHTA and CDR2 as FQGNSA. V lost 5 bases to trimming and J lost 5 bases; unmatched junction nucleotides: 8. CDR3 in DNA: TGTGCCAGCAGCCCCCCCCTGGGACTAGCGGACAATGAGCAGTTCTTC. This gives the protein CASSPPLGLADNEQFF.

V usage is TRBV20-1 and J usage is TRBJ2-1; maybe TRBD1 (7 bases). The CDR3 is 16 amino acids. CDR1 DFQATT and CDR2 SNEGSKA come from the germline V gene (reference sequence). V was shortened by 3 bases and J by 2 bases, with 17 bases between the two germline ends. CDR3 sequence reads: CSASPAAGQPYNEQFF. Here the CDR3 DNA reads TGCAGTGCTAGTCCGGCCGCGGGACAGCCCTACAATGAGCAGTTCTTC.

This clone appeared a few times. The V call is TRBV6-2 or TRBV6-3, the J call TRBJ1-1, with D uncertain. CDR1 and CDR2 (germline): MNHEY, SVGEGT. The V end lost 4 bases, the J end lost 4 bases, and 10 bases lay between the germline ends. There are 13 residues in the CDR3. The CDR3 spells CASSSSGLTEAFF. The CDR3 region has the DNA TGTGCCAGCAGTTCTTCAGGACTCACTGAAGCTTTCTTT.

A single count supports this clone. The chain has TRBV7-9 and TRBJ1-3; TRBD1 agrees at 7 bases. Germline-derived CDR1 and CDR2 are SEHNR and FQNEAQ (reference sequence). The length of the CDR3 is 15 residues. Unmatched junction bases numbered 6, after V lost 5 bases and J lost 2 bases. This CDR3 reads CASSRQGLTGNTIYF. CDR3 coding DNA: TGTGCCAGCAGCAGACAGGGCCTAACTGGAAACACCATATATTTT.

The CDR3 reads CASSRTSTNEKLFF. The DNA for the CDR3 is TGCGCCAGCAGCCGGACTTCAACTAATGAAAAACTGTTTTTT. The V and J genes are TRBV5-1 and TRBJ1-4; no clear D gene. The CDR3 contains 14 residues. Germline CDR1 reads SGHRS; CDR2 reads YFSETQ. The V and J ends lost 4 bases and 0 bases respectively, with 7 bases between them.

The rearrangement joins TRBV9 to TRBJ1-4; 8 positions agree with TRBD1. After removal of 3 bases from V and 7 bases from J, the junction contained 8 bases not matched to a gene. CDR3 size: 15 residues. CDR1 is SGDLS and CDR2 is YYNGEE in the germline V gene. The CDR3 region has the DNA TGTGCCAGCAGCGGTAGGACAGGGTTTGGTGAAAAACTGTTTTTT. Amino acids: CASSGRTGFGEKLFF.

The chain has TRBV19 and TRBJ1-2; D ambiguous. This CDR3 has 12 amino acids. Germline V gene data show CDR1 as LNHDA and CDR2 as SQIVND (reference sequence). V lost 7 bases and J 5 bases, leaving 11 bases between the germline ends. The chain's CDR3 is CASITAPYGYTF. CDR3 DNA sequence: TGTGCCAGTATCACAGCCCCTTATGGCTACACCTTC.

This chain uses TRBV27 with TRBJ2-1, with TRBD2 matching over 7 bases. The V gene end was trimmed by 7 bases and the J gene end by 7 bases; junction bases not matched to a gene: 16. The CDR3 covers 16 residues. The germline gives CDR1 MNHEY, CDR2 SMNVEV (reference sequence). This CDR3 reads CASNPPGGLGGNEQFF. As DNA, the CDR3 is TGTGCCAGCAATCCACCAGGAGGGCTGGGGGGGAATGAGCAGTTCTTC.

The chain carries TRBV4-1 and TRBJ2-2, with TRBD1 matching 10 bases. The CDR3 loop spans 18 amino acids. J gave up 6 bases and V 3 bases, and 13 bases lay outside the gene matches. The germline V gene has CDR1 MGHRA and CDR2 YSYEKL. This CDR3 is CASSQGVTGGIFAGELFF. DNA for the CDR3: TGCGCCAGCAGCCAGGGCGTGACAGGGGGCATTTTTGCCGGGGAGCTGTTTTTT.

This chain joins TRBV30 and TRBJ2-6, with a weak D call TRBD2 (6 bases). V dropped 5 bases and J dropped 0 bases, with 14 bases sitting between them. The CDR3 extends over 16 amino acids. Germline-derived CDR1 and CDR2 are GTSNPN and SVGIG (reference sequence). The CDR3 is CAWGSGLGSGANVLTF. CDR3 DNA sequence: TGTGCCTGGGGTAGCGGTCTAGGCTCTGGGGCCAACGTCCTGACTTTC.

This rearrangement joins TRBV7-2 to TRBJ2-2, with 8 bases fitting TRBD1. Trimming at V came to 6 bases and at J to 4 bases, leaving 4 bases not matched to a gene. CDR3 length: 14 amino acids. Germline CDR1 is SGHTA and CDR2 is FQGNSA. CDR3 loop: CASRLTGATGELFF. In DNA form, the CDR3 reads TGTGCCAGCAGGTTGACAGGGGCCACCGGGGAGCTGTTTTTT.

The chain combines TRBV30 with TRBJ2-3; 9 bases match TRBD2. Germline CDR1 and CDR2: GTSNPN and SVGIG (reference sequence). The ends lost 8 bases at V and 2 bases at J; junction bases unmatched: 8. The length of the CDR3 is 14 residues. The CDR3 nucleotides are TGTGCCCATAAAGCGGGGGGTATCACAGATACGCAGTATTTT. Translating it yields CAHKAGGITDTQYF.

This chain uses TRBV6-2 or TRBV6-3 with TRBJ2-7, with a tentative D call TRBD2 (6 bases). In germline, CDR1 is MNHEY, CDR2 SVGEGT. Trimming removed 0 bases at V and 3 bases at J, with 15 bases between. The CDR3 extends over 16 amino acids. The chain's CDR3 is CASSYSPGLPSYEQYF. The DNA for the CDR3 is TGTGCCAGCAGTTACTCGCCAGGACTACCCAGCTACGAGCAGTACTTC.

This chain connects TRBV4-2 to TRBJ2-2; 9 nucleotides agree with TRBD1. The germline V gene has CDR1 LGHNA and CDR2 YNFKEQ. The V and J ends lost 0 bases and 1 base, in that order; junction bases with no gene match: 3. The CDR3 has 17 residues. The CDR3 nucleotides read TGTGCCAGCAGCCAAGAAGGGACAGGGATGAACACCGGGGAGCTGTTTTTT. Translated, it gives CASSQEGTGMNTGELFF.

Here the CDR3 DNA reads TGTGCCAGCAGTGAAGGGAGGGCCGTGGGGCCCCAGCATTTT. This translates into CASSEGRAVGPQHF. The chain has TRBV2 and TRBJ1-5; D uncertain. The CDR3 loop spans 14 amino acids. V was clipped by 1 base and J by 9 bases, with 13 bases between them. Germline CDR1 and CDR2: SNHLY and FYNNEI.

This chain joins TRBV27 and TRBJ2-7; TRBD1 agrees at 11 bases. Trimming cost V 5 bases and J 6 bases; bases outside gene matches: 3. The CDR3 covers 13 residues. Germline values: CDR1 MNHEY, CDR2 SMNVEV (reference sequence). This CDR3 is CASSLGTGGEQYF. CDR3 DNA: TGTGCCAGCAGTCTCGGGACAGGGGGCGAGCAGTACTTC.

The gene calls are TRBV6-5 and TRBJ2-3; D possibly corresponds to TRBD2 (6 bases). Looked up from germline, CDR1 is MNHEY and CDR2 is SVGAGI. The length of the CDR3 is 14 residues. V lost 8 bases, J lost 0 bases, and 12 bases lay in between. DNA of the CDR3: TGTGCCAGCGGGAGGCCATCTAGCACAGATACGCAGTATTTT. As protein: CASGRPSSTDTQYF.